Listed below are T cell receptor beta chains from one sample, sequenced in a study of T cell clonotyping in hematopoietic cell transplantation. Profiling relied on immunoSEQ multiplex PCR, and the TCRdb table lists in-frame clones only, not all of them. The repertoire has some 30,000 clones, roughly 80% of them found once; the top ten carry under 8%. The material was peripheral blood mononuclear cells, obtained before stem cell transplant. The receptors come from a woman in her twenties or thirties with chronic myeloid leukemia. Some clones in this sample may be carry-over from other donors' samples. The CDR3 runs from the conserved cysteine through the conserved F or W. The D gene is left open where the match is weak. Not all rows give a size; the values are once, few, many and, for expanded clones, a class.

clone size: .
V gene: TRBV30
D gene: .
J gene: TRBJ2-1
CDR3 DNA: TGTGCCTGGAGTGTATTGTTGGGGGCGGGTAATGAGCAGTTCTTC
CDR3 protein: CAWSVLLGAGNEQFF

clone size: .
V gene: TRBV7-2
D gene: TRBD1
J gene: TRBJ1-2
CDR3 DNA: TGTGCCAGCAGTTATAACAGGGGCTATGGCTACACCTTC
CDR3 protein: CASSYNRGYGYTF

clone size: .
V gene: TRBV6-6
D gene: .
J gene: TRBJ1-2
CDR3 DNA: TGTGCCAGCCGTGGGTCGATTGGGGGGAACTATGGCTACACCTTC
CDR3 protein: CASRGSIGGNYGYTF

clone size: once
V gene: TRBV5-1
D gene: TRBD1
J gene: TRBJ2-6
CDR3 DNA: TGCGCCAGCACCCCAGGACAGGAGGCTGGGGCCAACGTCCTGACTTTC
CDR3 protein: CASTPGQEAGANVLTF

clone size: .
V gene: TRBV19
D gene: .
J gene: TRBJ1-5
CDR3 DNA: TGTGCCAGTAGTGCCCTTGGGGGTGGGAATCAGCCCCAGCATTTT
CDR3 protein: CASSALGGGNQPQHF

clone size: once
V gene: TRBV6-6
D gene: .
J gene: TRBJ2-7
CDR3 DNA: TGTGCCAGCAGTTACGAGGGAAGCTCCTACGAGCAGTACTTC
CDR3 protein: CASSYEGSSYEQYF

clone size: .
V gene: TRBV6-5
D gene: .
J gene: TRBJ1-4
CDR3 DNA: TGTGCCAGCAGTTACTCGGCAGATGCCGAAGAAAAACTGTTTTTT
CDR3 protein: CASSYSADAEEKLFF

clone size: .
V gene: TRBV6-5
D gene: .
J gene: TRBJ2-7
CDR3 DNA: TGTGCCAGCAGCCCCGGGACATCACTCTACGAGCAGTACTTC
CDR3 protein: CASSPGTSLYEQYF

clone size: few
V gene: TRBV6-1
D gene: .
J gene: TRBJ1-5
CDR3 DNA: TGTGCCACCCTGCGGCAATTTAGCAATCAGCCCCAGCATTTT
CDR3 protein: CATLRQFSNQPQHF

clone size: .
V gene: TRBV9
D gene: .
J gene: TRBJ1-1
CDR3 DNA: TGTGCCAGCAGCGTAGGAGGGAGTGTTAACACTGAAGCTTTCTTT
CDR3 protein: CASSVGGSVNTEAFF

clone size: .
V gene: TRBV9
D gene: .
J gene: TRBJ2-1
CDR3 DNA: TGTGCCAGCAGCCACGGGGATTGGGATGAGCAGTTCTTC
CDR3 protein: CASSHGDWDEQFF

clone size: .
V gene: TRBV6-5
D gene: .
J gene: TRBJ2-2
CDR3 DNA: TGTGCCAGCAGTTACTCGGGTTTCAACACCGGGGAGCTGTTTTTT
CDR3 protein: CASSYSGFNTGELFF

clone size: .
V gene: TRBV4-1
D gene: .
J gene: TRBJ1-1
CDR3 DNA: TGCGCCAGCAGCCAGAACACTGAAGCTTTCTTT
CDR3 protein: CASSQNTEAFF

clone size: .
V gene: TRBV7-2
D gene: .
J gene: TRBJ1-2
CDR3 DNA: TGTGCCAGCAGCCCCAACTCCGGGCCCCTAAGTGGCTACACCTTC
CDR3 protein: CASSPNSGPLSGYTF

clone size: few
V gene: TRBV6-5
D gene: .
J gene: TRBJ1-2
CDR3 DNA: TGTGCCAGCAGTGCTTTCGGGCTGTATGGCTACACCTTC
CDR3 protein: CASSAFGLYGYTF

clone size: .
V gene: TRBV7-9
D gene: .
J gene: TRBJ2-3
CDR3 DNA: TGTGCCAGCAGCTTGGACGGGGGCACAGATACGCAGTATTTT
CDR3 protein: CASSLDGGTDTQYF

clone size: .
V gene: TRBV28
D gene: .
J gene: TRBJ1-2
CDR3 DNA: TGTGCCAGCACCGAGGACAGCTCGAACTATGGCTACACCTTC
CDR3 protein: CASTEDSSNYGYTF

clone size: .
V gene: TRBV5-1
D gene: .
J gene: TRBJ1-4
CDR3 DNA: TGCGCCAGCAGCTTCGGACGGATTAATGAAAAACTGTTTTTT
CDR3 protein: CASSFGRINEKLFF

clone size: .
V gene: TRBV5-1
D gene: .
J gene: TRBJ2-5
CDR3 DNA: TGCGCCAGCAGCTTGAACAGTCCCCAAGAGACCCAGTACTTC
CDR3 protein: CASSLNSPQETQYF

clone size: .
V gene: TRBV4-3
D gene: TRBD1
J gene: TRBJ1-4
CDR3 DNA: TGCGCCAGCAGCCGCCAAGGGACAGAAAATGAAAAACTGTTTTTT
CDR3 protein: CASSRQGTENEKLFF

clone size: few
V gene: TRBV28
D gene: .
J gene: TRBJ2-6
CDR3 DNA: TGTGCCAGCAGCCTCTCTGGGGCCAACGTCCTGACTTTC
CDR3 protein: CASSLSGANVLTF

clone size: .
V gene: TRBV29-1
D gene: .
J gene: TRBJ1-1
CDR3 DNA: TGCAGCGTTGACGGGGTGAGGTGGGGGACTGAAGCTTTCTTT
CDR3 protein: CSVDGVRWGTEAFF

clone size: .
V gene: TRBV29-1
D gene: .
J gene: TRBJ2-3
CDR3 DNA: TGCAGCGCTGGAGACACTACGCAGTATTTT
CDR3 protein: CSAGDTTQYF

clone size: .
V gene: TRBV6-1
D gene: .
J gene: TRBJ1-5
CDR3 DNA: TGTGCCAGCAAGGGAGGATTAGGCAATCAGCCCCAGCATTTT
CDR3 protein: CASKGGLGNQPQHF

clone size: .
V gene: TRBV6-6
D gene: .
J gene: TRBJ1-3
CDR3 DNA: TGTGCCAGCAGACGGAGGGGTTCGCCTGGAAACACCATATATTTT
CDR3 protein: CASRRRGSPGNTIYF

clone size: .
V gene: TRBV6-5
D gene: TRBD1
J gene: TRBJ1-6
CDR3 DNA: TGTGCCAGCAGTCCCGGGAACAGGGGAAATTCACCCCTCCACTTT
CDR3 protein: CASSPGNRGNSPLHF

clone size: .
V gene: TRBV28
D gene: TRBD1
J gene: TRBJ1-2
CDR3 DNA: TGTGCCAGCAGACCGTATAACAGGGGCAACTATGGCTACACCTTC
CDR3 protein: CASRPYNRGNYGYTF

clone size: .
V gene: TRBV2
D gene: .
J gene: TRBJ1-2
CDR3 DNA: TGTGCCAGTCGTAGGGCAGGCTATGGCTACACCTTC
CDR3 protein: CASRRAGYGYTF

clone size: .
V gene: TRBV30
D gene: TRBD2
J gene: TRBJ2-4
CDR3 DNA: TGTGCCTGGAGTGGTAAGGGACTAGCGAACATTCAGTACTTC
CDR3 protein: CAWSGKGLANIQYF

clone size: .
V gene: TRBV5-1
D gene: TRBD1
J gene: TRBJ1-2
CDR3 DNA: TGCGCCAGCAGCTTAGGACAGGGGGGATATGGCTACACCTTC
CDR3 protein: CASSLGQGGYGYTF

clone size: .
V gene: TRBV7-2
D gene: TRBD1
J gene: TRBJ1-2
CDR3 DNA: TGTGCCAGCAGCTTAGCAACAGGGGCTGGCTACACCTTC
CDR3 protein: CASSLATGAGYTF

clone size: .
V gene: TRBV30
D gene: .
J gene: TRBJ1-3
CDR3 DNA: TGTGCCTGGAGTGTACAGACTCTCTCTGGAAACACCATATATTTT
CDR3 protein: CAWSVQTLSGNTIYF